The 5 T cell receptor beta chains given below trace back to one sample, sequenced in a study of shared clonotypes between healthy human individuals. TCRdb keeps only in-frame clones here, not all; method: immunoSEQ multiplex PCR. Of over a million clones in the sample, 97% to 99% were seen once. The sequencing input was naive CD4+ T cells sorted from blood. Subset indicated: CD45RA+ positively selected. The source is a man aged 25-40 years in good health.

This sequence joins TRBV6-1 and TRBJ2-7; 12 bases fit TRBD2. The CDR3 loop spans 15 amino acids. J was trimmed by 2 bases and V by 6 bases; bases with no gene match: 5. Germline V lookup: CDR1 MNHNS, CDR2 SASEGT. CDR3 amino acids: CASSRTSGKAYEQYF. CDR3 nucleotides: TGTGCCAGCAGCCGGACTAGCGGGAAAGCCTACGAGCAGTACTTC.

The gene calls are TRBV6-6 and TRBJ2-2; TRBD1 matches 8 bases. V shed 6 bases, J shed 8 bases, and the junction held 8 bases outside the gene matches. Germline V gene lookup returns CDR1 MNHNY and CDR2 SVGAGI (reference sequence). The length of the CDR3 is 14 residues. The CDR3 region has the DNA TGTGCCAGCAGGTCGACAGGGGAAGGGGGGGAGCTGTTTTTT. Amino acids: CASRSTGEGGELFF.

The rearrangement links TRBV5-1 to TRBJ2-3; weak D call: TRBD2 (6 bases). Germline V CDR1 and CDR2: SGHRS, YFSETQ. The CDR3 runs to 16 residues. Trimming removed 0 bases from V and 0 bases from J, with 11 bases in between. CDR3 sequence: CASSLEGGFSTDTQYF. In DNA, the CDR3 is TGCGCCAGCAGCTTGGAGGGAGGTTTCAGCACAGATACGCAGTATTTT.

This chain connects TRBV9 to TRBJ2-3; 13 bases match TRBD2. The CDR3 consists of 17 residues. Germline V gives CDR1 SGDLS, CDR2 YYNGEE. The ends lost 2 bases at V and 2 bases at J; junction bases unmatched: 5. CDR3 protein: CASSVTSGRTHTDTQYF. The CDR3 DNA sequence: TGTGCCAGCAGCGTGACTAGCGGGAGGACCCACACAGATACGCAGTATTTT.

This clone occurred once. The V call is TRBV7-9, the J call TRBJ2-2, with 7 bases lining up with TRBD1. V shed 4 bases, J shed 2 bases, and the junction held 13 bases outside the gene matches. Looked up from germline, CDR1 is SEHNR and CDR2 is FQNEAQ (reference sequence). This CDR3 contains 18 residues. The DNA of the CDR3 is TGTGCCAGCAGCTCAACACCGGGACAGCTAACTAACACCGGGGAGCTGTTTTTT. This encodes CASSSTPGQLTNTGELFF.